The 29 T cell receptor beta chains presented below share a single source sample, sequenced in a study of cytomegalovirus exposure and HLA in healthy donors. Some clones are missing from TCRdb's copy, which holds only in-frame ones; the method was immunoSEQ multiplex PCR. The sample holds tens of thousands of clones, roughly 92% seen once. Sequencing used PBMCs. The receptor set was obtained from a woman between 18 and 29 years old in good health and CMV-seronegative.

V gene TRBV5-4 combines with J gene TRBJ2-7, with D possibly being TRBD2 (6 bases). CDR3 length: 18 residues. The V gene's germline CDR1 is SGHNT and CDR2 YYREEE (reference sequence). V lost 1 base and J lost 1, with 21 bases in between. The CDR3 spells CASSLRSVARGPSYEQYF. CDR3 nucleotide sequence: TGTGCCAGCAGCTTGCGAAGCGTAGCGCGGGGACCGTCCTACGAGCAGTACTTC.

This clone occurred a few times. The gene calls are TRBV2 and TRBJ1-6, with 8 nucleotides matching TRBD1. The germline gives CDR1 SNHLY, CDR2 FYNNEI. The CDR3 has 14 residues. Germline trimming cut 6 bases from V and 3 bases from J; bases unmatched to any gene: 1. CDR3 bases: TGTGCCAGCAGAGGACAGGGCTATAATTCACCCCTCCACTTT. Its translation: CASRGQGYNSPLHF.

The chain recombines TRBV7-9 with TRBJ2-1; TRBD2 agrees at 8 bases. With V trimmed by 2 bases and J by 13 bases, 10 bases remained unmatched. There are 14 residues in the CDR3. Germline CDR1 and CDR2: SEHNR and FQNEAQ (reference sequence). CDR3: CASSLSAGGLDQFF. In DNA form, the CDR3 reads TGTGCCAGCAGCTTAAGCGCGGGGGGCCTAGACCAGTTCTTC.

This chain links TRBV6-1 with TRBJ1-5; D is unresolved. CDR3 size: 15 residues. The V gene's germline CDR1 is MNHNS and CDR2 SASEGT. Trimming removed 3 bases at V and 1 base at J, with 10 bases between. The CDR3 region is CASSDWGVSNQPQHF. CDR3 DNA: TGTGCCAGCAGTGACTGGGGAGTCAGCAATCAGCCCCAGCATTTT.

V and J are TRBV19 and TRBJ1-5; D gene unclear. The ends were cut back, 3 bases at V and 1 base at J, with 13 bases in the middle. This CDR3 comprises 16 residues. The germline V gene has CDR1 LNHDA and CDR2 SQIVND (reference sequence). The CDR3: CASSMEGKRSNQPQHF. CDR3 in DNA: TGTGCCAGTAGTATGGAGGGAAAGAGAAGCAATCAGCCCCAGCATTTT.

V and J are TRBV19 and TRBJ1-6; D is undetermined. CDR3 length equals 15 residues. V shed 0 bases and J shed 10 bases, with 13 bases lying between them. Per the germline V gene, CDR1 is LNHDA and CDR2 is SQIVND (reference sequence). The CDR3 sequence is CASSIDGQVGSPLHF. DNA of the CDR3: TGTGCCAGTAGTATAGATGGGCAGGTTGGGTCACCCCTCCACTTT. The variable domain in full, completed from reference TRBV19 and TRBJ1-6, reads DGGITQSPKYLFRKEGQNVTLSCEQNLNHDAMYWYRQDPGQGLRLIYYSQIVNDFQKGDIAEGYSVSREKKESFPLTVTSAQKNPTAFYLCASSIDGQVGSPLHFGNGTRLTVT.

This clone has just a few counts. Written as DNA, the CDR3 is TGCGCCAGCAGTACCGGGACTAGCCCTTACGAGCAGTACTTC. Protein sequence: CASSTGTSPYEQYF. V is TRBV5-1 and J is TRBJ2-7; 9 bases fit TRBD2. Looked up from germline, CDR1 is SGHRS and CDR2 is YFSETQ. After removal of 5 bases from V and 4 bases from J, the junction contained 7 bases not matched to a gene. The CDR3 sequence is 14 residues long.

The chain combines TRBV28 with TRBJ1-1; D call uncertain. V lost 2 bases, J lost 4 bases, and 14 bases lay in between. The germline V gene encodes CDR1 MDHEN and CDR2 SYDVKM. This CDR3 comprises 15 residues. This CDR3 is CASSLGGLRATEAFF. The DNA of the CDR3 is TGTGCCAGCAGTTTAGGAGGGTTGCGGGCCACTGAAGCTTTCTTT.

V and J are TRBV13 and TRBJ1-4; a possible D gene is TRBD1 (5 bases). Trimming removed 1 base at V and 6 bases at J, with 9 bases between. The CDR3 is made up of 14 amino acids. Germline CDR1 PRHDT, CDR2 FYEKMQ (reference sequence). The CDR3 loop is CASSLALGDEKLFF. CDR3 DNA sequence: TGTGCCAGCAGCTTAGCTCTAGGGGATGAAAAACTGTTTTTT.

The chain uses TRBV15 and TRBJ1-5; TRBD1 might be the D (6 bases). This CDR3 is 16 amino acids long. The V gene lost 5 bases and the J gene lost 1 base, with 15 bases spanning the gap. The germline CDR1 and CDR2 sequences are LNHNV and YYDKDF (reference sequence). For the CDR3, the DNA is TGTGCCACCAGCCTGTACAGGGTTAGGAGCAATCAGCCCCAGCATTTT. It is translated as CATSLYRVRSNQPQHF.

V is TRBV20-1 and J is TRBJ2-5; D uncertain. V was pared by 5 bases and J by 4 bases, with 5 bases between. The CDR3 totals 10 residues. In germline, CDR1 is DFQATT, CDR2 SNEGSKA (reference sequence). In DNA form, the CDR3 reads TGCAGTGCTGAGAGAGAGACCCAGTACTTC. As protein: CSAERETQYF.

As for this clone: Germline and junction disagree at one end, which may indicate a read error. J is TRBJ1-1 and V is TRBV9, with D tentatively TRBD1 (6 bases). Germline CDR1 reads SGDLS; CDR2 reads YYNGEE. The CDR3 length is 12 residues. CDR3 sequence (DNA): TGTGCCAGCAGCGCACGTCCGGGACACTCCCGATTT. It encodes CASSARPGHSRF.

V and J are TRBV30 and TRBJ1-2; D gene ambiguous. Trimming left V 3 bases short and J 2 bases short, with 7 bases between. The germline V gene has CDR1 GTSNPN and CDR2 SVGIG (reference sequence). CDR3 length: 12 residues. The CDR3 nucleotides read TGTGCCTGGAGCACAAGAAACTATGGCTACACCTTC. Protein: CAWSTRNYGYTF.

The rearrangement uses TRBV10-3 and TRBJ2-1; TRBD2 agrees at 13 bases. V lost 4 bases to trimming and J lost 2 bases; unmatched junction nucleotides: 8. The CDR3 is made up of 18 amino acids. Per germline, CDR1 ENHRY and CDR2 SYGVKD. The CDR3 DNA follows: TGTGCCATCAGTGCCAGGACTAGCGGGGGTCTAGCCTACAATGAGCAGTTCTTC. Amino acids: CAISARTSGGLAYNEQFF.

The genes are TRBV30 and TRBJ1-1; D unresolved. Trimming cost V 4 bases and J 1 base, with 10 bases left between them. CDR1 is GTSNPN and CDR2 is SVGIG in the germline V gene (reference sequence). CDR3 length: 13 amino acids. CDR3 amino acids: CAWKLEGNTEAFF. Here the CDR3 DNA reads TGTGCCTGGAAGTTGGAGGGGAACACTGAAGCTTTCTTT.

This clone came up once. J is TRBJ2-1 and V is TRBV6-5; TRBD1 matches at 8 bases. CDR3 length equals 15 residues. Germline V CDR1 and CDR2: MNHEY, SVGAGI. With V trimmed by 6 bases and J by 2 bases, 6 bases remained unmatched. CDR3 DNA sequence: TGTGCCAGCAGCCGCGCAGGGGGCACCTACAATGAGCAGTTCTTC. Translation: CASSRAGGTYNEQFF.

The chain joins TRBV30 to TRBJ2-3, with 10 bases aligning to TRBD2. Germline V gene sequence: CDR1 GTSNPN, CDR2 SVGIG (reference sequence). The CDR3 runs to 16 residues. V lost 2 bases, J lost 0 bases, and 5 bases stayed unmatched. The CDR3 nucleotides are TGTGCCTGGAGTCCGCTAGCGGGGGCTAGCACAGATACGCAGTATTTT. As protein: CAWSPLAGASTDTQYF.

DNA for the CDR3: TGCGCCAGCAGCCAAGGCCTCCCGAGGACAGATACGCAGTATTTT. It encodes CASSQGLPRTDTQYF. The chain uses TRBV4-1 and TRBJ2-3, with D unresolved. Germline CDR1 MGHRA, CDR2 YSYEKL. Trimming shortened V by 1 base and J by 3 bases, and 11 bases separated the two germline ends. CDR3 length: 15 residues.

V gene TRBV28 combines with J gene TRBJ1-2; no reliable D call. The germline V gene has CDR1 MDHEN and CDR2 SYDVKM. Trimming left V 6 bases short and J 2 bases short, with 10 bases between. The CDR3 runs 13 residues. The CDR3 protein is CASSLTENYGYTF. Written as DNA, the CDR3 is TGTGCCAGCAGCTTGACGGAGAACTATGGCTACACCTTC.

This clone occurred once. The V call is TRBV7-6, the J call TRBJ2-2; 16 bases map to TRBD2. With 10 bases clipped from V and 6 bases from J, the junction kept 5 bases outside the gene matches. The CDR3 has 15 residues. Per germline, CDR1 SGHVS and CDR2 FNYEAQ. CDR3 region: CATRGTSGGAGELFF. The CDR3, as DNA: TGTGCCACCCGAGGGACTAGCGGGGGGGCCGGGGAGCTGTTTTTT.

The V and J genes are TRBV6-5 and TRBJ1-5, with TRBD1 identical over 9 bases. This CDR3 region has 16 residues. The germline V gene has CDR1 MNHEY and CDR2 SVGAGI. J was trimmed by 1 base and V by 4 bases; bases with no gene match: 5. CDR3 sequence reads: CASSSRQGGSNQPQHF. Written as DNA, the CDR3 is TGTGCCAGCAGTTCGCGACAGGGGGGAAGCAATCAGCCCCAGCATTTT.

The CDR3 DNA is TGTGCCAGCAGCTTACAGGGCTTGGGAGCTTTCTTT. Encoded protein: CASSLQGLGAFF. The chain uses TRBV7-2 and TRBJ1-1; maybe TRBD1 (5 bases). The V end was cut by 2 bases, the J end by 10 bases, with 11 bases between. CDR1 SGHTA and CDR2 FQGNSA come from the germline V gene. The CDR3 extends over 12 amino acids.

The chain combines TRBV5-1 with TRBJ1-3, with TRBD1 as a possible D gene (5 bases). Germline-derived CDR1 and CDR2 are SGHRS and YFSETQ. The CDR3 is 15 amino acids. The V end lost 0 bases, the J end lost 4 bases, and 11 bases lay between the germline ends. CDR3 bases: TGCGCCAGCAGCTTGGATGGGGCAAGGGGAAACACCATATATTTT. It codes for CASSLDGARGNTIYF.

The V call is TRBV30, the J call TRBJ1-2; maybe TRBD1 (6 bases). V lost 1 base and J lost 6, with 9 bases in between. Germline CDR1 is GTSNPN and CDR2 is SVGIG (reference sequence). The CDR3 contains 12 residues. This CDR3 reads CAWSAGANGYTF. The CDR3, as DNA: TGTGCCTGGAGTGCAGGGGCGAATGGCTACACCTTC. The full variable domain, in which reference TRBV30 and TRBJ1-2 provide the parts outside the CDR3, is SQTIHQWPATLVQPVGSPLSLECTVEGTSNPNLYWYRQAAGRGLQLLFYSVGIGQISSEVPQNLSASRPQDRQFILSSKKLLLSDSGFYLCAWSAGANGYTFGSGTRLTVV.

The chain joins TRBV6-1 to TRBJ2-7; D unresolved. V shed 5 bases and J shed 0 bases, with 5 bases lying between them. The CDR3 extends over 12 amino acids. Germline CDR1 and CDR2: MNHNS and SASEGT. The CDR3 DNA is TGTGCCAGCAGTCAGATCTCCTACGAGCAGTACTTC. Encoded protein: CASSQISYEQYF.

The rearrangement joins TRBV7-2 to TRBJ1-5; TRBD1 is a possible D gene (5 bases). The V gene lost 3 bases and the J gene lost 6 bases, with 12 bases spanning the gap. Germline lookup yields CDR1 SGHTA and CDR2 FQGNSA. The CDR3 contains 14 residues. The CDR3 region has the DNA TGTGCCAGCAGCTTGGGGGGAGGCCGTCAGCCCCAGCATTTT. Translating it yields CASSLGGGRQPQHF.

This clone showed up just a few times. The V call is TRBV5-4, the J call TRBJ2-7; 8 nucleotides line up with TRBD2. Germline V gene sequence: CDR1 SGHNT, CDR2 YYREEE (reference sequence). The trim removed 3 bases at V and 3 bases at J, leaving 8 bases unmatched. The CDR3 has 15 amino acids. The CDR3 sequence: CASSSSGLAGYEQYF. In nucleotides, the CDR3 is TGTGCCAGCAGCTCCTCCGGACTAGCAGGCTACGAGCAGTACTTC.

V is TRBV28 and J is TRBJ1-2; tentatively, D is TRBD1 (6 bases). Germline V gene data show CDR1 as MDHEN and CDR2 as SYDVKM. The CDR3 is 13 residues long. V was pared by 5 bases and J by 7 bases, with 14 bases between. CDR3 DNA sequence: TGTGCCAGCAGTCCCCCGGGGGGCCCTGGCTACACCTTC. Residues: CASSPPGGPGYTF.

V and J are TRBV15 and TRBJ2-1, with D possibly matching TRBD2 (5 bases). Per germline, CDR1 LNHNV and CDR2 YYDKDF (reference sequence). CDR3 length: 13 amino acids. V gave up 3 bases and J gave up 5 bases, with 8 bases separating them. The CDR3 is CATSSLANNEQFF. The DNA of the CDR3 is TGTGCCACCAGCAGTCTAGCAAACAATGAGCAGTTCTTC.